This T cell receptor beta chain was sequenced during a study of graft-versus-host responses after intestinal transplantation. Findings of the study overall: When patients had graft-donor T cell macrochimerism, their allografts held high graft-versus-host to host-versus-graft clonal ratios.

Germline assignment: CDR1 MNHEY and CDR2 SMNVEV (reference sequence). V was trimmed by 0 bases and J by 1 base, leaving 9 bases between them. The CDR3 consists of 15 residues. TCRdb keeps only in-frame clones here, not all; method: immunoSEQ multiplex PCR. Altogether just over 70,000 clones are present, about 87% being singletons, with the ten largest covering nearly 0.4%. A remark on this clone: Its matching antigen is unknown.

Here the sequenced sample was unstimulated CD4+ T cells sorted from spleen or lymph node cells, taken before transplant. The receptor comes from a human donor who was the organ donor for an intestinal transplant. The chain has TRBV27 and TRBJ1-1, with D perhaps matching TRBD1 (5 bases). CDR3 residues: CASSLSTRGNTEAFF. The CDR3 bases are TGTGCCAGCAGTTTATCGACAAGGGGGAACACTGAAGCTTTCTTT.